These T cell receptor beta chains were read from a single sample in a study of CD8 T cells in ankylosing spondylitis. TCRdb processed the 5' RACE reads anew with MiXCR; each CDR3 protein has one entry. The sample shows approximately 38,000 distinct CDR3 sequences, 2.5% to 3.5% of them seen only once. Source material: blood, either unsorted or a sorted T cell fraction (not recorded which). The receptors come from a male donor with ankylosing spondylitis or in good health (not recorded which). CDR3s include the opening cysteine and the closing phenylalanine or tryptophan. A D gene is named only where the DNA matches it firmly. Size tells how often a clone was seen (once, few, many) or the class of an expanded clone, and some rows leave it out.

CDR3: CASSVLLGPRDGELFF; DNA: TGTGCCAGCAGCGTTCTCCTCGGGCCCCGAGACGGGGAGCTGTTTTTT; J: TRBJ2-2; D: .; V: TRBV9; size: many
CDR3: CASSVAGKDTQYF; DNA: TGTGCCAGCAGCGTAGCTGGAAAAGATACGCAGTATTTT; J: TRBJ2-3; D: .; V: TRBV9; size: many
CDR3: CASSVGGSRYNEQFF; DNA: TGTGCCAGCAGCGTAGGCGGGAGCCGCTACAATGAGCAGTTCTTC; J: TRBJ2-1; D: TRBD2; V: TRBV9; size: many
CDR3: CASKGQRYGYTF; DNA: TGTGCCAGCAAGGGGCAGCGGTATGGCTACACCTTC; J: TRBJ1-2; D: .; V: TRBV9; size: many
CDR3: CASSVGTGVGQPQHF; DNA: TGTGCCAGCAGCGTAGGGACAGGGGTTGGTCAGCCCCAGCATTTT; J: TRBJ1-5; D: TRBD1; V: TRBV9; size: many
CDR3: CASSRSGNEQYF; DNA: TGTGCCAGCAGCCGGTCAGGGAACGAGCAGTACTTC; J: TRBJ2-7; D: .; V: TRBV9; size: many
CDR3: CASSVSGSGGEYEQYF; DNA: TGTGCCAGCAGCGTAAGCGGGAGTGGCGGTGAATACGAGCAGTACTTC; J: TRBJ2-7; D: TRBD2; V: TRBV9; size: few
CDR3: CASSVFSQETQYF; DNA: TGTGCCAGCAGCGTATTCTCCCAAGAGACCCAGTACTTC; J: TRBJ2-5; D: .; V: TRBV9; size: many
CDR3: CASSARQGRETQYF; DNA: TGTGCCAGCAGCGCCAGACAGGGGCGGGAGACCCAGTACTTC; J: TRBJ2-5; D: TRBD1; V: TRBV9; size: many
CDR3: CASSVSGRAYNSPLHF; DNA: TGTGCCAGCAGCGTAAGTGGCAGGGCCTATAATTCACCCCTCCACTTT; J: TRBJ1-6; D: .; V: TRBV9; size: many
CDR3: CASSEGTTANTGELFF; DNA: TGTGCCAGCAGCGAAGGGACAACCGCGAACACCGGGGAGCTGTTTTTT; J: TRBJ2-2; D: .; V: TRBV9; size: many
CDR3: CASSGDSWGFAGANVLTF; DNA: TGTGCCAGCAGCGGGGACAGCTGGGGATTCGCTGGGGCCAACGTCCTGACTTTC; J: TRBJ2-6; D: TRBD1; V: TRBV9; size: medium-sized
CDR3: CASSVGQEAIGQYF; DNA: TGTGCCAGCAGCGTAGGACAGGAGGCAATCGGGCAGTACTTC; J: TRBJ2-7; D: .; V: TRBV9; size: many
CDR3: CASSVGAFSDTQYF; DNA: TGTGCCAGCAGCGTAGGAGCGTTCTCGGATACGCAGTATTTT; J: TRBJ2-3; D: .; V: TRBV9; size: many
CDR3: CASSVSTIQGEKLFF; DNA: TGTGCCAGCAGCGTATCAACAATCCAGGGTGAAAAACTGTTTTTT; J: TRBJ1-4; D: .; V: TRBV9; size: many
CDR3: CASSVGARGGYEEQYF; DNA: TGTGCCAGCAGCGTAGGAGCAAGAGGGGGGTATGAGGAGCAGTACTTC; J: TRBJ2-7; D: .; V: TRBV9; size: many
CDR3: CASSVRSNTEAFF; DNA: TGTGCCAGCAGCGTAAGGTCGAACACTGAAGCTTTCTTT; J: TRBJ1-1; D: .; V: TRBV9; size: many
CDR3: CASSVGGSSREQYF; DNA: TGTGCCAGCAGCGTAGGTGGTAGTTCCCGGGAGCAGTACTTC; J: TRBJ2-7; D: .; V: TRBV9; size: .
CDR3: CASSVRGGSTNEKLFF; DNA: TGTGCCAGCAGCGTAAGGGGGGGATCAACTAATGAAAAACTGTTTTTT; J: TRBJ1-4; D: .; V: TRBV9; size: many
CDR3: CASTLSPGAHEQYF; DNA: TGTGCCAGCACCCTCAGCCCCGGGGCCCACGAGCAGTACTTC; J: TRBJ2-7; D: .; V: TRBV9; size: many
CDR3: CASSRGIDNEQFF; DNA: TGTGCCAGCAGCCGGGGCATTGACAATGAGCAGTTCTTC; J: TRBJ2-1; D: .; V: TRBV9; size: many
CDR3: CASSGAGSNVLTF; DNA: TGTGCCAGCAGCGGCGCCGGGTCCAACGTCCTGACTTTC; J: TRBJ2-6; D: .; V: TRBV9; size: many
CDR3: CASTRGSSYNEQFF; DNA: TGTGCCAGCACGCGGGGTAGCTCCTACAATGAGCAGTTCTTC; J: TRBJ2-1; D: .; V: TRBV9; size: many
CDR3: CASSGAGLNTGELFF; DNA: TGTGCCAGCAGTGGAGCGGGCCTGAACACCGGGGAGCTGTTTTTT; J: TRBJ2-2; D: .; V: TRBV9; size: many
CDR3: CASSVGLAGTAKNIQYF; DNA: TGTGCCAGCAGCGTAGGGCTAGCGGGGACGGCCAAAAACATTCAGTACTTC; J: TRBJ2-4; D: TRBD2; V: TRBV9; size: many
CDR3: CASSVGASGYTDTQYF; DNA: TGTGCCAGCAGCGTAGGGGCTAGCGGATACACAGATACGCAGTATTTT; J: TRBJ2-3; D: TRBD2; V: TRBV9; size: many
CDR3: CASSYGAGNTIYF; DNA: TGTGCCAGCAGCTATGGGGCTGGAAACACCATATATTTT; J: TRBJ1-3; D: .; V: TRBV9; size: many
CDR3: CASSVQGAFEGYTF; DNA: TGTGCCAGCAGCGTACAGGGGGCATTCGAGGGCTACACCTTC; J: TRBJ1-2; D: TRBD1; V: TRBV9; size: many
CDR3: CASSVAAGDAQETQYF; DNA: TGTGCCAGCAGCGTAGCTGCAGGGGATGCGCAAGAGACCCAGTACTTC; J: TRBJ2-5; D: .; V: TRBV9; size: many
CDR3: CASSVKGLAPTGELFF; DNA: TGTGCCAGCAGCGTAAAGGGACTAGCTCCCACCGGGGAGCTGTTTTTT; J: TRBJ2-2; D: TRBD2; V: TRBV9; size: many
CDR3: CASSLGGADPYEQYF; DNA: TGTGCCAGCAGCCTCGGGGGAGCGGACCCCTACGAGCAGTACTTC; J: TRBJ2-7; D: .; V: TRBV9; size: few
CDR3: CASSVEVGPPNTGELFF; DNA: TGTGCCAGCAGCGTAGAAGTCGGGCCGCCGAACACCGGGGAGCTGTTTTTT; J: TRBJ2-2; D: .; V: TRBV9; size: many
CDR3: CASSVGPSGGEQYF; DNA: TGTGCCAGCAGCGTAGGCCCTAGCGGGGGGGAGCAGTACTTC; J: TRBJ2-7; D: TRBD2; V: TRBV9; size: many
CDR3: CASSVGGIHTEAFF; DNA: TGTGCCAGCAGCGTAGGGGGGATACACACTGAAGCTTTCTTT; J: TRBJ1-1; D: .; V: TRBV9; size: many
CDR3: CASSVGPMALYEQYF; DNA: TGTGCCAGCAGCGTAGGTCCCATGGCACTTTACGAGCAGTACTTC; J: TRBJ2-7; D: .; V: TRBV9; size: many
CDR3: CASSRDPTGGNQPQHF; DNA: TGTGCCAGCAGCAGAGACCCGACAGGGGGCAATCAGCCCCAGCATTTT; J: TRBJ1-5; D: TRBD1; V: TRBV9; size: few
CDR3: CASRRTVRSDTEAFF; DNA: TGTGCCAGTCGGAGAACAGTCCGTTCGGACACTGAAGCTTTCTTT; J: TRBJ1-1; D: .; V: TRBV9; size: many
CDR3: CASSVEQYTEAFF; DNA: TGTGCCAGCAGCGTCGAACAGTACACTGAAGCTTTCTTT; J: TRBJ1-1; D: .; V: TRBV9; size: many
CDR3: CASSVELGQEQYF; DNA: TGTGCCAGCAGCGTAGAACTCGGGCAGGAGCAGTACTTC; J: TRBJ2-7; D: .; V: TRBV9; size: few
CDR3: CASSDLAGELFF; DNA: TGTGCCAGCAGCGATTTAGCCGGGGAGCTGTTTTTT; J: TRBJ2-2; D: .; V: TRBV9; size: many
CDR3: CASSAGRASNQPQHF; DNA: TGTGCCAGCAGCGCGGGACGGGCTAGCAATCAGCCCCAGCATTTT; J: TRBJ1-5; D: .; V: TRBV9; size: many
CDR3: CASSGSSVGELFF; DNA: TGTGCCAGCAGCGGATCGTCAGTTGGGGAGCTGTTTTTT; J: TRBJ2-2; D: .; V: TRBV9; size: many
CDR3: CASSRDSYSYEQYF; DNA: TGTGCCAGCAGTCGAGACTCCTACTCCTACGAGCAGTACTTC; J: TRBJ2-7; D: .; V: TRBV9; size: .
CDR3: CASSAYPGSSYEQYF; DNA: TGTGCCAGCAGCGCTTACCCCGGGAGCTCCTACGAGCAGTACTTC; J: TRBJ2-7; D: .; V: TRBV9; size: many
CDR3: CASSVEGQSYNEQFF; DNA: TGTGCCAGCAGCGTAGAGGGACAGTCCTACAATGAGCAGTTCTTC; J: TRBJ2-1; D: TRBD1; V: TRBV9; size: many
CDR3: CASSSQWGANTEAFF; DNA: TGTGCCAGCAGCTCCCAGTGGGGGGCCAACACTGAAGCTTTCTTT; J: TRBJ1-1; D: .; V: TRBV9; size: many
CDR3: CASSTRDGSSGANVLIF; DNA: TGTGCCAGCAGCACGAGGGACGGGAGCTCTGGGGCCAACGTCCTGATTTTC; J: TRBJ2-6; D: .; V: TRBV9; size: many
CDR3: CASSVGRSYNEQFF; DNA: TGTGCCAGCAGCGTAGGCAGGAGCTACAATGAGCAGTTCTTC; J: TRBJ2-1; D: .; V: TRBV9; size: many
CDR3: CASSVAPGGETQYF; DNA: TGTGCCAGCAGCGTAGCCCCGGGGGGAGAGACCCAGTACTTC; J: TRBJ2-5; D: TRBD2; V: TRBV9; size: many
CDR3: CASSGRADNEQFF; DNA: TGTGCCAGCAGCGGGAGGGCCGACAATGAGCAGTTCTTC; J: TRBJ2-1; D: .; V: TRBV9; size: many
CDR3: CASSTPGDDYGYTF; DNA: TGTGCCAGCAGCACCCCAGGGGATGACTATGGCTACACCTTC; J: TRBJ1-2; D: .; V: TRBV9; size: few
CDR3: CASSVVSGQETQYF; DNA: TGTGCCAGCAGCGTAGTCAGCGGTCAAGAGACCCAGTACTTC; J: TRBJ2-5; D: .; V: TRBV9; size: many
CDR3: CASSPDSGETQYF; DNA: TGTGCCAGCAGCCCGGACTCGGGGGAGACCCAGTACTTC; J: TRBJ2-5; D: .; V: TRBV9; size: many
CDR3: CASSATPGTASYEQYF; DNA: TGTGCCAGCAGCGCCACCCCCGGGACGGCCTCCTACGAGCAGTACTTC; J: TRBJ2-7; D: .; V: TRBV9; size: many
CDR3: CASSVGWGQLYEQYF; DNA: TGTGCCAGCAGCGTTGGTTGGGGACAGCTCTACGAGCAGTACTTC; J: TRBJ2-7; D: TRBD1; V: TRBV9; size: many
CDR3: CASSVAAGANEKLFF; DNA: TGTGCCAGCAGCGTAGCGGCAGGGGCTAATGAAAAACTGTTTTTT; J: TRBJ1-4; D: .; V: TRBV9; size: many
CDR3: CASSVVPNGGELFF; DNA: TGTGCCAGCAGCGTAGTTCCAAACGGCGGGGAGCTGTTTTTT; J: TRBJ2-2; D: .; V: TRBV9; size: many
CDR3: CASSSQTGPYEQYF; DNA: TGTGCCAGCAGCTCACAGACAGGGCCCTACGAGCAGTACTTC; J: TRBJ2-7; D: TRBD1; V: TRBV9; size: many
CDR3: CASSVPGTDTQYF; DNA: TGTGCCAGCAGCGTGCCAGGGACAGATACGCAGTATTTT; J: TRBJ2-3; D: .; V: TRBV9; size: many